These 7 T cell receptor beta chains were sequenced from one sample in a study of blood T cell repertoires in COVID-19. Here immunoSEQ multiplex PCR was the method, and the copy in TCRdb shows in-frame clones only, minus some. The repertoire holds over 250,000 clones, with about 88% as singletons. The specimen was peripheral blood. All receptors come from a woman in her sixties or seventies with acute or convalescent COVID-19.

The rearrangement links TRBV29-1 to TRBJ2-7, with D possibly TRBD1 on 6 matching bases. Germline V gene data show CDR1 as SQVTM and CDR2 as ANQGSEA. CDR3 size: 12 residues. Trimming removed 4 bases at V and 0 bases at J, with 7 bases between. The CDR3 nucleotides are TGCAGCGTTGCCAGGGGCTCCTACGAGCAGTACTTC. This codes for CSVARGSYEQYF.

The V gene is TRBV28, the J gene TRBJ1-5; D gene unclear. This CDR3 spans 17 amino acids. Per germline, CDR1 MDHEN and CDR2 SYDVKM. Trimming took 6 bases from V and 0 from J, leaving 18 bases between them. CDR3 region: CASRLPFFRHSNQPQHF. The CDR3 DNA reads as TGTGCCAGCAGACTCCCCTTTTTCAGGCATAGCAATCAGCCCCAGCATTTT.

This chain joins TRBV4-3 and TRBJ2-5; TRBD2 aligns across 12 bases. The J segment lost 2 bases and the V segment lost 1 base, leaving 2 bases of the junction unmatched. The length of the CDR3 is 16 residues. CDR1 is LGHNA and CDR2 is YSLEER in the germline V gene. In nucleotides, the CDR3 is TGCGCCAGCAGCCAAGGGACTAGCGGGGTTCAAGAGACCCAGTACTTC. This translates into CASSQGTSGVQETQYF.

The V call is TRBV24-1, the J call TRBJ2-5; 8 nucleotides agree with TRBD2. CDR3 length: 16 residues. Per germline, CDR1 KGHDR and CDR2 SFDVKD. V lost 4 bases, J lost 0 bases, and 6 bases stayed unmatched. In DNA form, the CDR3 reads TGTGCCACCAGTGACATAGCGGGACTGTACCAAGAGACCCAGTACTTC. This gives the protein CATSDIAGLYQETQYF.

The chain carries TRBV15 and TRBJ1-5; 9 bases agree with TRBD1. This CDR3 contains 16 residues. V was clipped by 3 bases and J by 2 bases; unmatched bases: 5. CDR1 LNHNV and CDR2 YYDKDF come from the germline V gene (reference sequence). CDR3 loop: CATSRDRGNGNQPQHF. As DNA, the CDR3 is TGTGCCACCAGCAGGGACAGGGGAAATGGCAATCAGCCCCAGCATTTT.

This rearrangement joins TRBV7-9 to TRBJ2-1, with TRBD2 identical over 7 bases. Germline assignment: CDR1 SEHNR and CDR2 FQNEAQ (reference sequence). The CDR3 spans 15 residues. The trim removed 3 bases at V and 3 bases at J, leaving 5 bases unmatched. CDR3 residues: CASSFRGRNYNEQFF. Written as DNA, the CDR3 is TGTGCCAGCAGCTTCCGCGGGAGAAACTACAATGAGCAGTTCTTC.

CDR3 protein: CASSPGYTEAFF. The CDR3 DNA sequence: TGTGCCAGCAGCCCCGGGTACACTGAAGCTTTCTTT. This sequence joins TRBV12-3 or TRBV12-4 and TRBJ1-1, with D hard to call. V was shortened by 6 bases and J by 3 bases, with 8 bases between the two germline ends. This CDR3 has 12 amino acids.